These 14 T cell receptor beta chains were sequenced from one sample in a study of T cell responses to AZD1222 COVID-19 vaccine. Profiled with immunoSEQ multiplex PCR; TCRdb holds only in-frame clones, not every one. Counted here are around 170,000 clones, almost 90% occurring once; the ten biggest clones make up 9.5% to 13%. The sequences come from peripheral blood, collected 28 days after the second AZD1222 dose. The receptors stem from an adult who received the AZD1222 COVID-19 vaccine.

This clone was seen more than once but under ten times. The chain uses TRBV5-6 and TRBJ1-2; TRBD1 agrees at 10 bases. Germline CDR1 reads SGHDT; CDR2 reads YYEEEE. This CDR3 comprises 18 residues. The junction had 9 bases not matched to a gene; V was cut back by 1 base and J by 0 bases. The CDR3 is CASSLTTGQGSANYGYTF. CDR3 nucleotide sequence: TGTGCCAGCAGCTTGACTACGGGACAGGGGTCTGCTAACTATGGCTACACCTTC. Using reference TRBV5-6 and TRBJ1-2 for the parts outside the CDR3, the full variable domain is DAGVTQSPTHLIKTRGQQVTLRCSPKSGHDTVSWYQQALGQGPQFIFQYYEEEERQRGNFPDRFSGHQFPNYSSELNVNALLLGDSALYLCASSLTTGQGSANYGYTFGSGTRLTVV.

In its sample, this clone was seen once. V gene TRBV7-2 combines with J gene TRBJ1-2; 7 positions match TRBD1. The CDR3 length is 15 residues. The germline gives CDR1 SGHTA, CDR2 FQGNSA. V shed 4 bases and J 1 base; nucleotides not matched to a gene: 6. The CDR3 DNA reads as TGTGCCAGCAGCTCGCAGGGGGACGGTAACTATGGCTACACCTTC. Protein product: CASSSQGDGNYGYTF.

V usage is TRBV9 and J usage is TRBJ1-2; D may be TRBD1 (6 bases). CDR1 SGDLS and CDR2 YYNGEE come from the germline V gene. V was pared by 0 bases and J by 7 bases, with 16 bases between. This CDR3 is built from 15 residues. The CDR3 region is CASSVGGRGGGGYTF. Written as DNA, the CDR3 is TGTGCCAGCAGCGTAGGGGGCAGGGGTGGCGGTGGCTACACCTTC.

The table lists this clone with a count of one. CDR3 in DNA: TGTGCCAGCAGCCAAGATACAGGGGCACATCAGCCCCAGCATTTT. This codes for CASSQDTGAHQPQHF. The genes are TRBV4-2 and TRBJ1-5; 7 nucleotides match TRBD1. The germline gives CDR1 LGHNA, CDR2 YNFKEQ. This CDR3 has 15 residues. V was pared by 0 bases and J by 5 bases, with 4 bases of the junction left unmatched.

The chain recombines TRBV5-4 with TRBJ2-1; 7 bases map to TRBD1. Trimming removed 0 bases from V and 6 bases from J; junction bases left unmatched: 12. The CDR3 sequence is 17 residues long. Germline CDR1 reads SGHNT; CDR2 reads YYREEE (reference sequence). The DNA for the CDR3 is TGTGCCAGCAGCTTGGAACAGGGGACCTCCCTCGGCAATGAGCAGTTCTTC. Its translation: CASSLEQGTSLGNEQFF.

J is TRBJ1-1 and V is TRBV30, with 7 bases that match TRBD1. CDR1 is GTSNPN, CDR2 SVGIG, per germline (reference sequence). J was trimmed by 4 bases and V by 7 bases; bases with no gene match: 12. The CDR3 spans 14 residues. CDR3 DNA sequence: TGTGCCTCTAAGGTTCCGGGACAGATCACTGAAGCTTTCTTT. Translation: CASKVPGQITEAFF. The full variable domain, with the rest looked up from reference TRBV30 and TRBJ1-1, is SQTIHQWPATLVQPVGSPLSLECTVEGTSNPNLYWYRQAAGRGLQLLFYSVGIGQISSEVPQNLSASRPQDRQFILSSKKLLLSDSGFYLCASKVPGQITEAFFGQGTRLTVV.

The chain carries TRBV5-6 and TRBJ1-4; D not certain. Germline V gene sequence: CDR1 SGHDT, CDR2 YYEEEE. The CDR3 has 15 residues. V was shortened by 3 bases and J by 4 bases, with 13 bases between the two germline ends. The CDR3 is CASSSRDTSNEKLFF. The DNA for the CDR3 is TGTGCCAGCAGCTCGCGGGATACTAGTAATGAAAAACTGTTTTTT.

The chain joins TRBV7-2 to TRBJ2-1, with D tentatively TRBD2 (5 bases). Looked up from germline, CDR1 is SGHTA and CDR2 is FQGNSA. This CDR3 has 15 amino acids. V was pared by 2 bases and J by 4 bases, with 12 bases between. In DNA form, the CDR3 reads TGTGCCAGCAGCTTACTGGCACGGACTTACAATGAGCAGTTCTTC. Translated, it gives CASSLLARTYNEQFF. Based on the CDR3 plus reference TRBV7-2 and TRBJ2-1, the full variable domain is GAGVSQSPSNKVTEKGKDVELRCDPISGHTALYWYRQSLGQGLEFLIYFQGNSAPDKSGLPSDRFSAERTGGSVSTLTIQRTQQEDSAVYLCASSLLARTYNEQFFGPGTRLTVL.

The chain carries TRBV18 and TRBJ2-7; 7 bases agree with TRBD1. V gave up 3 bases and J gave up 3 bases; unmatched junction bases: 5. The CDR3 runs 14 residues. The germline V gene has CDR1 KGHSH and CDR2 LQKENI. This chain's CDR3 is CASSPRQGGYEQYF. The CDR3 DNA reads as TGTGCCAGCTCACCCCGACAGGGTGGCTACGAGCAGTACTTC.

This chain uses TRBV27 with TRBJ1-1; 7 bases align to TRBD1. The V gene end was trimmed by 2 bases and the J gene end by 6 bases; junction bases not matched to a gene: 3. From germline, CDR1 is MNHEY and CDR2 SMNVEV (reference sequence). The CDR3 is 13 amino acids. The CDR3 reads CASSLHRGPEAFF. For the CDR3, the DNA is TGTGCCAGCAGTTTACACAGGGGACCTGAAGCTTTCTTT.

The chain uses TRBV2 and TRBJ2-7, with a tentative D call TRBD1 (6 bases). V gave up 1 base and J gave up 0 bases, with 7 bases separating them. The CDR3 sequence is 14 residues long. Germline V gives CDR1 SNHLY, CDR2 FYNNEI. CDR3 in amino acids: CASSEGTASYEQYF. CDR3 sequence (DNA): TGTGCCAGCAGTGAAGGGACAGCCTCCTACGAGCAGTACTTC.

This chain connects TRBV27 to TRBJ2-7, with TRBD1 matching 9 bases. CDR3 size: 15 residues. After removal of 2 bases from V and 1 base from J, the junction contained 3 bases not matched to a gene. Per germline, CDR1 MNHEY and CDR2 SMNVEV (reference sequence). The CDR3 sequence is CASSLVGQGSYEQYF. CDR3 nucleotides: TGTGCCAGCAGTTTAGTAGGACAGGGGTCCTACGAGCAGTACTTC.

The CDR3 DNA sequence: TGTGCCAGCAGTAGGACAAACACTGAAGCTTTCTTT. Amino acids: CASSRTNTEAFF. V gene TRBV5-8 combines with J gene TRBJ1-1; tentatively, D is TRBD1 (5 bases). The CDR3 has 12 residues. The V end lost 5 bases, the J end lost 2 bases, and 7 bases lay between the germline ends. Germline loops: CDR1 SGHTS, CDR2 YDEGEE. Combining the CDR3 with reference TRBV5-8 and TRBJ1-1 gives the whole variable domain EAGVTQSPTHLIKTRGQQATLRCSPISGHTSVYWYQQALGLGLQFLLWYDEGEERNRGNFPPRFSGRQFPNYSSELNVNALELEDSALYLCASSRTNTEAFFGQGTRLTVV.

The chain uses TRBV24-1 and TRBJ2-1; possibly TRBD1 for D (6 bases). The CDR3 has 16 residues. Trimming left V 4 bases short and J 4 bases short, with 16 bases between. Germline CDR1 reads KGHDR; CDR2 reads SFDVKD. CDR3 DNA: TGTGCCACCAGTGACAACCACCGACAGGTTTACAATGAGCAGTTCTTC. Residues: CATSDNHRQVYNEQFF.